The rows below give T cell receptor beta chains drawn from one sample of a study of early T cells in non-severe SARS-CoV-2 infection. A single record per CDR3 protein comes from TCRdb applying MiXCR to the 5' RACE reads. The data hold more than 35,000 distinct CDR3 sequences, with about 3.9% observed a single time. Sample: whole blood. Source of these receptors: an adult who was a healthcare worker with PCR-confirmed SARS-CoV-2 infection or an uninfected control (not recorded which). Both conserved end residues are part of each CDR3. A D gene is named only where the DNA matches it firmly. Clone size is not always given. Where it is, it says once, few, many or a class for expanded clones.

TRBJ2-1 | TRBV10-3 | many | TRBD2 | CAISDTLAGVGDEQFF | TGTGCCATCAGTGACACCCTAGCGGGAGTTGGTGATGAGCAGTTCTTC
TRBJ2-7 | TRBV6-1 | . | TRBD1 | CASSESGVWDRGSYEQYF | TGTGCCAGCAGTGAAAGCGGGGTTTGGGACAGGGGCTCCTACGAGCAGTACTTC
TRBJ1-1 | TRBV7-2 | few | . | CASRRSRNTEAFF | TGTGCCAGCAGAAGAAGTAGGAACACTGAAGCTTTCTTT
TRBJ1-1 | TRBV7-2 | few | . | CASRGQLNTEAFF | TGTGCCAGCAGAGGACAGTTGAACACTGAAGCTTTCTTT
TRBJ2-1 | TRBV2 | many | TRBD2 | CASTKLAGVGEQFF | TGTGCCAGCACGAAACTAGCGGGAGTCGGTGAGCAGTTCTTC
TRBJ2-1 | TRBV20-1 | few | TRBD2 | CSARGYGLDENNEQFF | TGCAGTGCTAGAGGATACGGACTAGATGAGAATAATGAGCAGTTCTTC
TRBJ1-5 | TRBV15 | many | . | CATSRAGGNQPQHF | TGTGCCACCAGCAGAGCCGGTGGCAATCAGCCCCAGCATTTT
TRBJ2-3 | TRBV12-3/TRBV12-4 | few | . | CASSLSGTDTQYF | TGTGCCAGCAGTCTTTCCGGGACAGATACGCAGTATTTT
TRBJ2-1 | TRBV20-1 | many | . | CSACLQLNNEQFF | TGCAGTGCATGCTTACAGTTAAACAATGAGCAGTTCTTC
TRBJ2-1 | TRBV7-2 | few | TRBD1 | CASSPRQGGEQFF | TGTGCCAGCAGCCCAAGACAGGGTGGTGAGCAGTTCTTC
TRBJ2-7 | TRBV4-2 | many | . | CASSQDPGSYEQYF | TGTGCCAGCAGCCAAGACCCGGGCTCCTACGAGCAGTACTTC
TRBJ2-7 | TRBV20-1 | many | . | CSASNYMASYEQYF | TGCAGTGCTAGCAACTACATGGCATCCTACGAGCAGTACTTC
TRBJ1-2 | TRBV24-1 | many | TRBD1 | CATSDRGNYGYTF | TGTGCCACCAGCGACAGGGGTAACTATGGCTACACCTTC
TRBJ1-5 | TRBV20-1 | few | . | CSARAQGSQPQHF | TGCAGTGCTAGGGCGCAGGGCAGTCAGCCCCAGCATTTT
TRBJ2-1 | TRBV7-2 | . | . | CASQGGRSSCNEQFF | TGTGCCAGCCAGGGGGGACGTAGCTCCTGCAATGAGCAGTTCTTC
TRBJ2-2 | TRBV27 | . | . | CASSLMGGSTGELFF | TGTGCCAGCAGTTTGATGGGTGGTTCCACCGGGGAGCTGTTTTTT
TRBJ2-4 | TRBV20-1 | many | . | CSASAAGTIFAKNIQYF | TGCAGTGCTAGCGCCGCCGGGACAATCTTTGCCAAAAACATTCAGTACTTC
TRBJ2-7 | TRBV7-6 | many | . | CASSSEWGFHYEQYF | TGTGCCAGCAGCTCCGAATGGGGGTTTCACTACGAGCAGTACTTC
TRBJ2-2 | TRBV4-2 | few | . | CASSQGKNSWHTGELFF | TGTGCCAGCAGCCAGGGTAAAAATAGTTGGCACACCGGGGAGCTGTTTTTT
TRBJ2-7 | TRBV4-1 | many | . | CASSQAPGYEQYF | TGCGCCAGCAGCCAGGCCCCTGGGTACGAGCAGTACTTC
TRBJ1-1 | TRBV18 | many | . | CASSPGGTTAGTEAFF | TGTGCCAGCTCACCAGGGGGCACAACCGCGGGGACTGAAGCTTTCTTT
TRBJ1-1 | TRBV6-1 | many | . | CASTGTANTEAFF | TGTGCCAGCACTGGGACGGCGAACACTGAAGCTTTCTTT
TRBJ2-7 | TRBV7-9 | . | TRBD1 | CASSLGSTGVYEQYF | TGTGCCAGCAGCTTAGGTTCTACAGGGGTTTACGAGCAGTACTTC
TRBJ1-1 | TRBV5-6 | few | . | CASSLGQSAFF | TGTGCCAGCAGCTTGGGACAGTCGGCTTTCTTT
TRBJ1-2 | TRBV6-5 | many | . | CASSTRAGPYGYTF | TGTGCCAGCAGTACCCGGGCCGGACCCTATGGCTACACCTTC
TRBJ2-1 | TRBV24-1 | many | TRBD2 | CATSDLSGGAGEQFF | TGTGCCACCAGTGATCTTAGCGGGGGAGCTGGAGAGCAGTTCTTC
TRBJ1-1 | TRBV12-3/TRBV12-4 | many | . | CASTSESTEAFF | TGTGCCAGCACCTCGGAGAGCACTGAAGCTTTCTTT
TRBJ2-4 | TRBV19 | many | TRBD2 | CASSPRPGTSGRALKNIQYF | TGTGCCAGTAGTCCGCGTCCCGGGACTAGCGGGAGGGCCCTCAAAAACATTCAGTACTTC
TRBJ2-1 | TRBV24-1 | many | TRBD2 | CATSEAPGLAYNEQFF | TGTGCCACCAGTGAAGCACCGGGACTAGCCTACAATGAGCAGTTCTTC
TRBJ1-2 | TRBV7-9 | medium-sized | TRBD1 | CASSFDDRESYGYTF | TGTGCCAGCAGCTTCGACGACAGGGAGTCCTATGGCTACACCTTC
TRBJ2-2 | TRBV5-4 | medium-sized | . | CASSPGPGWSTGELFF | TGTGCCAGCAGCCCGGGACCGGGATGGAGCACCGGGGAGCTGTTTTTT
TRBJ2-3 | TRBV19 | many | TRBD2 | CASSVSGYSTDTQYF | TGTGCCAGTAGTGTTAGCGGGTATAGCACAGATACGCAGTATTTT
TRBJ1-1 | TRBV20-1 | many | . | CSLNGGRGKTEAFF | TGCAGCCTTAATGGGGGAAGGGGGAAGACTGAAGCTTTCTTT
TRBJ1-6 | TRBV6-6 | few | TRBD1 | CASSLQGANSPLHF | TGTGCCAGCAGTTTACAGGGGGCGAATTCACCCCTCCATTTT
TRBJ2-5 | TRBV29-1 | . | . | CSAGTAQAAQYF | TGCAGCGCCGGGACCGCGCAGGCGGCCCAGTACTTC
TRBJ2-7 | TRBV27 | many | . | CASSLGVREESYEQYF | TGTGCCAGCAGTTTAGGTGTCAGGGAGGAATCCTACGAGCAGTACTTC